These 30 T cell receptor beta chains share one sample of origin, sequenced in a study of T cell responses to AZD1222 COVID-19 vaccine. TCRdb's table, derived via immunoSEQ multiplex PCR, lists solely in-frame clones and lacks some. In the table there are more than 110,000 clones, 80% to 95% of which are singletons. The sequenced sample was peripheral blood, obtained on day 0 of AZD1222 vaccination. The receptors derive from an adult in good health.

This clone was picked up one time. This chain uses TRBV30 with TRBJ1-5, with 7 bases matching TRBD1. The CDR3 is 12 residues long. Trimming took 4 bases from V and 4 from J; bases not matched to a gene: 1. Germline CDR1 reads GTSNPN; CDR2 reads SVGIG (reference sequence). The CDR3 is CAWKTGNQPQHF. In nucleotides, the CDR3 is TGTGCCTGGAAGACAGGGAATCAGCCCCAGCATTTT.

The chain carries TRBV6-2 or TRBV6-3 and TRBJ2-5; 12 bases align to TRBD2. The CDR3 contains 16 residues. Germline-derived CDR1 and CDR2 are MNHEY and SVGEGT. With V trimmed by 2 bases and J by 2 bases, 3 bases remained unmatched. This CDR3 is CASSYPGTSGQETQYF. DNA of the CDR3: TGTGCCAGCAGTTACCCGGGGACTAGCGGGCAAGAGACCCAGTACTTC.

The chain links TRBV9 to TRBJ1-2; 9 bases are shared with TRBD1. V was pared by 0 bases and J by 2 bases, with 2 bases of the junction left unmatched. Germline values: CDR1 SGDLS, CDR2 YYNGEE. The CDR3 is 15 amino acids. The chain's CDR3 is CASSVGQGDNYGYTF. CDR3 in DNA: TGTGCCAGCAGCGTAGGACAGGGGGACAACTATGGCTACACCTTC.

This rearrangement joins TRBV11-2 to TRBJ2-2, with 7 bases matching TRBD2. Trimming removed 7 bases from V and 4 bases from J; junction bases left unmatched: 12. The CDR3 length is 16 residues. Germline V gene sequence: CDR1 SGHAT, CDR2 FQNNGV. The CDR3 nucleotides are TGTGCCAGCATGGTCGGCGGGAGCCTGTCCACCGGGGAGCTGTTTTTT. Its protein product is CASMVGGSLSTGELFF.

J is TRBJ1-1 and V is TRBV7-2; D may be TRBD1 (5 bases). CDR3 length equals 13 residues. V was trimmed by 1 base and J by 5 bases, leaving 8 bases between them. Germline V gene sequence: CDR1 SGHTA, CDR2 FQGNSA. Here the CDR3 DNA reads TGTGCCAGCAGCTTAGGAGAGGGGACTGAAGCTTTCTTT. Its protein product is CASSLGEGTEAFF.

The sample holds one count of this clone. V is TRBV14 and J is TRBJ1-2; D gene ambiguous. The ends were cut back, 1 base at V and 2 bases at J, with 5 bases in the middle. The CDR3 extends over 13 amino acids. The V gene's germline CDR1 is SGHDN and CDR2 FVKESK. The CDR3 nucleotides are TGTGCCAGCAGCCAAGGGACCAACTATGGCTACACCTTC. Amino acid sequence: CASSQGTNYGYTF.

V is TRBV19 and J is TRBJ1-1; 8 positions match TRBD1. Germline trimming cut 8 bases from V and 5 bases from J; bases unmatched to any gene: 16. The CDR3 has 16 residues. Germline assignment: CDR1 LNHDA and CDR2 SQIVND (reference sequence). This CDR3 is CASEGGRGRIGTEAFF. The DNA of the CDR3 is TGTGCCAGTGAAGGGGGCAGGGGGCGAATTGGGACTGAAGCTTTCTTT.

This clone appeared once. The V call is TRBV29-1, the J call TRBJ1-5, with a tentative D call TRBD1 (5 bases). The CDR3 runs 15 residues. Germline CDR1 and CDR2: SQVTM and ANQGSEA. Trimming stripped 2 bases from V and 0 bases from J, with 11 bases between. The CDR3 protein is CSVEKLGTSNQPQHF. The CDR3, as DNA: TGCAGCGTTGAAAAGTTGGGGACTAGCAATCAGCCCCAGCATTTT.

Only one count was recorded for this clone. The chain carries TRBV18 and TRBJ1-5; D is unresolved. Germline V gives CDR1 KGHSH, CDR2 LQKENI. Trimming stripped 3 bases from V and 0 bases from J, with 9 bases between. The CDR3 consists of 15 residues. CDR3 residues: CASSPGRNSNQPQHF. The CDR3 DNA is TGTGCCAGCTCACCGGGAAGAAATAGCAATCAGCCCCAGCATTTT.

The chain links TRBV15 to TRBJ2-7, with 8 positions matching TRBD1. Per germline, CDR1 LNHNV and CDR2 YYDKDF (reference sequence). V dropped 8 bases and J dropped 5; count of bases not matched to a gene: 11. CDR3 length equals 14 residues. CDR3 nucleotide sequence: TGTGCCACCGGGCGCGGGACAGGAAAGGACGAGCAGTACTTC. It is translated as CATGRGTGKDEQYF. Together with reference TRBV15 and TRBJ2-7, the CDR3 gives the full variable domain: DAMVIQNPRYQVTQFGKPVTLSCSQTLNHNVMYWYQQKSSQAPKLLFHYYDKDFNNEADTPDNFQSRRPNTSFCFLDIRSPGLGDTAMYLCATGRGTGKDEQYFGPGTRLTVT.

The chain joins TRBV4-1 to TRBJ2-2; D gene uncertain. The germline V and J ends were trimmed by 0 bases and 0 bases, with 5 bases remaining between them. Germline values: CDR1 MGHRA, CDR2 YSYEKL. There are 15 residues in the CDR3. This chain's CDR3 is CASSQEAANTGELFF. CDR3 sequence (DNA): TGCGCCAGCAGCCAAGAGGCAGCGAACACCGGGGAGCTGTTTTTT.

This clone has just one count. V gene TRBV7-9 combines with J gene TRBJ1-2; the D is unclear. V was cut by 1 base and J by 5 bases, with 11 bases left in between. Germline CDR1 is SEHNR and CDR2 is FQNEAQ (reference sequence). CDR3 length: 14 residues. This chain's CDR3 is CASSLGGVRYGYTF. CDR3 bases: TGTGCCAGCAGCTTAGGTGGGGTGAGGTATGGCTACACCTTC.

J is TRBJ1-2 and V is TRBV6-5, with D maybe TRBD1 (6 bases). Between the trimmed V and J ends, which lost 5 bases and 6 bases, there was a span of 16 bases. Per germline, CDR1 MNHEY and CDR2 SVGAGI. The CDR3 has 14 residues. Here the CDR3 DNA reads TGTGCCAGCAGTCGACGGACAGAACGGGATGGCTACACCTTC. It translates to CASSRRTERDGYTF.

V is TRBV7-2 and J is TRBJ2-7; no clear D gene. The CDR3 runs to 15 residues. V was trimmed by 2 bases and J by 0 bases, leaving 11 bases between them. Germline CDR1 SGHTA, CDR2 FQGNSA. CDR3 region: CASSLRPETSYEQYF. In DNA, the CDR3 is TGTGCCAGCAGCTTAAGACCGGAGACCTCCTACGAGCAGTACTTC.

CDR3 DNA sequence: TGTGCCAGCAGCGCCGGGACAGGGGGTACTGAAGCTTTCTTT. It encodes CASSAGTGGTEAFF. This chain uses TRBV9 with TRBJ1-1, with 11 bases lining up with TRBD1. The V and J ends lost 3 bases and 5 bases, in that order; junction bases with no gene match: 3. Germline CDR1 reads SGDLS; CDR2 reads YYNGEE. The CDR3 contains 14 residues. The variable domain in full, with the rest retrieved from reference TRBV9 and TRBJ1-1, is DSGVTQTPKHLITATGQRVTLRCSPRSGDLSVYWYQQSLDQGLQFLIQYYNGEERAKGNILERFSAQQFPDLHSELNLSSLELGDSALYFCASSAGTGGTEAFFGQGTRLTVV.

The V and J genes are TRBV7-6 and TRBJ2-1; D is perhaps TRBD2 (6 bases). The CDR3 loop spans 17 amino acids. Germline lookup yields CDR1 SGHVS and CDR2 FNYEAQ. The germline V and J ends were trimmed by 2 bases and 2 bases, with 16 bases remaining between them. The CDR3 DNA is TGTGCCAGCAGCTTATCCTCGGGCGGGAACCCCTACAATGAGCAGTTCTTC. Amino acid sequence: CASSLSSGGNPYNEQFF.

The chain joins TRBV4-1 to TRBJ2-3; D possibly corresponds to TRBD1 (6 bases). This CDR3 region has 14 residues. The V end lost 3 bases, the J end lost 1 base, and 8 bases lay between the germline ends. Germline V CDR1 and CDR2: MGHRA, YSYEKL. CDR3 nucleotide sequence: TGCGCCAGCAGCCAGGGGGCCCGCACAGATACGCAGTATTTT. Residues: CASSQGARTDTQYF.

There are a few counts of this clone. The rearrangement joins TRBV2 to TRBJ1-1; a weak D match, TRBD1 (5 bases). This CDR3 comprises 15 residues. Germline CDR1 reads SNHLY; CDR2 reads FYNNEI. The germline V and J ends were trimmed by 4 bases and 1 base, with 13 bases remaining between them. This CDR3 reads CASSAPGGENTEAFF. CDR3 DNA sequence: TGTGCCAGCAGTGCCCCCGGGGGAGAGAACACTGAAGCTTTCTTT.

This sequence joins TRBV5-1 and TRBJ2-1, with 9 bases lining up with TRBD2. The V gene's germline CDR1 is SGHRS and CDR2 YFSETQ. This CDR3 has 17 amino acids. V dropped 0 bases and J dropped 6; count of bases not matched to a gene: 10. The CDR3 protein is CASSLAPAGGPFNEQFF. The CDR3 region has the DNA TGCGCCAGCAGCTTGGCCCCGGCGGGAGGGCCTTTCAATGAGCAGTTCTTC.

This clone came up once. CDR3 amino acids: CASSLVGGTQGTEAFF. The CDR3 region has the DNA TGTGCCAGCAGCTTGGTCGGCGGTACACAGGGGACTGAAGCTTTCTTT. This chain links TRBV5-5 with TRBJ1-1; 7 bases align to TRBD1. Germline V gene sequence: CDR1 SGHKS, CDR2 YYEKEE (reference sequence). The CDR3 sequence is 16 residues long. The junction had 10 bases not matched to a gene; V was cut back by 0 bases and J by 5 bases.

The chain has TRBV7-2 and TRBJ2-1; possibly TRBD2 for D (6 bases). The CDR3 has 16 residues. The germline CDR1 and CDR2 sequences are SGHTA and FQGNSA. V was cut by 0 bases and J by 2 bases, with 11 bases left in between. CDR3 sequence: CASSLALGGPYNEQFF. The CDR3 DNA follows: TGTGCCAGCAGCTTAGCGCTGGGAGGCCCCTACAATGAGCAGTTCTTC.

This clone was recorded once. The chain uses TRBV20-1 and TRBJ2-7; no clear D gene. The CDR3 is 14 amino acids. V lost 3 bases, J lost 3 bases, and 15 bases lay in between. The germline CDR1 and CDR2 sequences are DFQATT and SNEGSKA (reference sequence). Here the CDR3 reads CSASPAGRNYEQYF. CDR3 in DNA: TGCAGTGCTAGTCCAGCAGGTAGGAACTACGAGCAGTACTTC.

V gene TRBV4-3 combines with J gene TRBJ1-2; weak D call: TRBD1 (6 bases). CDR3 length equals 16 residues. Trimming shortened V by 3 bases and J by 1 base, and 15 bases separated the two germline ends. Per germline, CDR1 LGHNA and CDR2 YSLEER. CDR3 in DNA: TGCGCCAGCAGCCAGGACCAGGGGTTTTTTAACTATGGCTACACCTTC. Translated, it gives CASSQDQGFFNYGYTF.

The rearrangement uses TRBV5-6 and TRBJ2-1; 9 bases line up with TRBD2. Germline V gene sequence: CDR1 SGHDT, CDR2 YYEEEE. The CDR3 runs 16 residues. Losses at the gene ends were 2 bases for V and 3 bases for J; bases not matched to a gene: 6. The CDR3 DNA follows: TGTGCCAGCAGCTTTGGAGCGGGAGGCCTCTACAATGAGCAGTTCTTC. It is translated as CASSFGAGGLYNEQFF.

The chain carries TRBV7-8 and TRBJ1-2, with D maybe TRBD1 (6 bases). Germline V gene data show CDR1 as SGHVS and CDR2 as FQNEAQ. CDR3 size: 13 residues. Trimming removed 3 bases from V and 4 bases from J, with 9 bases in between. CDR3 nucleotides: TGTGCCAGCAGCTTTGGACAGTCCTATGGCTACACCTTC. It yields the protein CASSFGQSYGYTF.

The chain couples TRBV5-1 to TRBJ1-4, with D possibly being TRBD1 (6 bases). Germline assignment: CDR1 SGHRS and CDR2 YFSETQ. V was cut by 0 bases and J by 11 bases, with 11 bases left in between. The CDR3 extends over 13 amino acids. The CDR3 DNA reads TGCGCCAGCAGCTTGGGGACAGTAGATAAACTGTTTTTT. Amino acids: CASSLGTVDKLFF. Supplemented by reference TRBV5-1 and TRBJ1-4, the full variable domain reads KAGVTQTPRYLIKTRGQQVTLSCSPISGHRSVSWYQQTPGQGLQFLFEYFSETQRNKGNFPGRFSGRQFSNSRSEMNVSTLELGDSALYLCASSLGTVDKLFFGSGTQLSVL.

Only one count was recorded for this clone. The chain carries TRBV18 and TRBJ2-5; D uncertain. Germline lookup yields CDR1 KGHSH and CDR2 LQKENI. V was shortened by 0 bases and J by 5 bases, with 10 bases between the two germline ends. The CDR3 extends over 14 amino acids. CDR3 residues: CASSPPSVGETQYF. The CDR3, as DNA: TGTGCCAGCTCACCACCGTCAGTGGGGGAGACCCAGTACTTC.

The V and J genes are TRBV19 and TRBJ1-6; 7 nucleotides align to TRBD1. Per the germline V gene, CDR1 is LNHDA and CDR2 is SQIVND (reference sequence). The CDR3 runs to 16 residues. Trimming at V came to 2 bases and at J to 7 bases, leaving 8 bases not matched to a gene. The CDR3 coding sequence is TGTGCCAGTAGTATAATCGTTACAGGGGAAAATTCACCCCTCCACTTT. Translated: CASSIIVTGENSPLHF.

As DNA, the CDR3 is TGTGCCAGCGCGCTCCCAGGGTTAGGCTACACCTTC. This translates into CASALPGLGYTF. This chain connects TRBV19 to TRBJ1-2; tentative D call: TRBD1 (5 bases). This CDR3 is 12 amino acids long. V was shortened by 9 bases and J by 8 bases, with 16 bases between the two germline ends. Germline-derived CDR1 and CDR2 are LNHDA and SQIVND (reference sequence).

This sequence joins TRBV12-5 and TRBJ1-4, with D unclear. With 6 bases removed from V and 0 bases from J, the gap between germline ends came to 14 bases. There are 16 residues in the CDR3. Germline V CDR1 and CDR2: LGHNT, FRNRAP. The CDR3 sequence is CASGLLGKTTNEKLFF. For the CDR3, the DNA is TGTGCTAGTGGACTTTTAGGGAAAACAACTAATGAAAAACTGTTTTTT.